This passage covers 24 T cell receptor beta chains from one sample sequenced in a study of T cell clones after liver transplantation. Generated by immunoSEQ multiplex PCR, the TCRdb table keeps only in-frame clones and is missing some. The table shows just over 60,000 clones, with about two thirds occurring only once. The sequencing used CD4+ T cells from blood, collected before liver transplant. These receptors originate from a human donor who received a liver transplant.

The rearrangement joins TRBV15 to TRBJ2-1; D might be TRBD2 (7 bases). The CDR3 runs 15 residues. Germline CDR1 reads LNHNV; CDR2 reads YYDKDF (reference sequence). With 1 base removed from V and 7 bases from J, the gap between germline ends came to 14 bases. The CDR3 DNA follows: TGTGCCACCAGCAGAGGGAGGGGGGGCCAAAATGAGCAGTTCTTC. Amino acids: CATSRGRGGQNEQFF.

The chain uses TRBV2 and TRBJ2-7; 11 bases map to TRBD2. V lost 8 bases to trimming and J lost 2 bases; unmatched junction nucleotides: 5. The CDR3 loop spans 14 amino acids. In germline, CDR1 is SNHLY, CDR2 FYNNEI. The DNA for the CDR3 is TGTGCCAGCGGGCTAGCGGGGGGCACCTACGAGCAGTACTTC. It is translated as CASGLAGGTYEQYF.

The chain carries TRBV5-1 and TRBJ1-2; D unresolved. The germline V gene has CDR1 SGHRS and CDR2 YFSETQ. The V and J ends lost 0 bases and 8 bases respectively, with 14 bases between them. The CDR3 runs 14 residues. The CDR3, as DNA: TGCGCCAGCAGCTTGGGGGTCGGGTCGGGAGGCTACACCTTC. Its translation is CASSLGVGSGGYTF.

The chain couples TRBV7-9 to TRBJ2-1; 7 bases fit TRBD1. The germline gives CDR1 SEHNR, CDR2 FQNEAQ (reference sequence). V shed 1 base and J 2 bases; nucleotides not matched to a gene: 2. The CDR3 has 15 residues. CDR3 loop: CASSLGDSPYNEQFF. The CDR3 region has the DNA TGTGCCAGCAGCTTAGGGGACAGTCCCTACAATGAGCAGTTCTTC.

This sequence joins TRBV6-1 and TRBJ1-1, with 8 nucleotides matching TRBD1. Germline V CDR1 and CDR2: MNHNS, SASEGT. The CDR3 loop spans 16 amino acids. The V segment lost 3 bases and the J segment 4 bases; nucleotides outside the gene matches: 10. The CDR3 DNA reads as TGTGCCAGCAGTGAGGGGACAGGTGAGGGGACCACTGAAGCTTTCTTT. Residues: CASSEGTGEGTTEAFF.

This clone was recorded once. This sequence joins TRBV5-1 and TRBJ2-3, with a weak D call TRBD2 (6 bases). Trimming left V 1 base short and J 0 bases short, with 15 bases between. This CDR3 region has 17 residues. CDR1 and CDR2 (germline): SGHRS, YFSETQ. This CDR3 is CASSLPPLASSTDTQYF. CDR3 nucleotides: TGCGCCAGCAGCTTGCCGCCTCTAGCGTCTAGCACAGATACGCAGTATTTT. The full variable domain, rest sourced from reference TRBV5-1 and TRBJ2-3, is KAGVTQTPRYLIKTRGQQVTLSCSPISGHRSVSWYQQTPGQGLQFLFEYFSETQRNKGNFPGRFSGRQFSNSRSEMNVSTLELGDSALYLCASSLPPLASSTDTQYFGPGTRLTVL.

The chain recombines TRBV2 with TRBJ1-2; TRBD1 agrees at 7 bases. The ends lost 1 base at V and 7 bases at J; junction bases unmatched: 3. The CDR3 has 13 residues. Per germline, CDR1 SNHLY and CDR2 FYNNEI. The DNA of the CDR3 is TGTGCCAGCAGTGAAGACAGGGGAGGTGGCTACACCTTC. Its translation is CASSEDRGGGYTF.

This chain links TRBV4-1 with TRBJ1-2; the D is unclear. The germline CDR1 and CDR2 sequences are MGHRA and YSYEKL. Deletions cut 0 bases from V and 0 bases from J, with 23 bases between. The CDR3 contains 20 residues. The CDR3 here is CASSQDPGWWNQESNYGYTF. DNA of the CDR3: TGCGCCAGCAGCCAAGATCCGGGGTGGTGGAACCAAGAGTCTAACTATGGCTACACCTTC.

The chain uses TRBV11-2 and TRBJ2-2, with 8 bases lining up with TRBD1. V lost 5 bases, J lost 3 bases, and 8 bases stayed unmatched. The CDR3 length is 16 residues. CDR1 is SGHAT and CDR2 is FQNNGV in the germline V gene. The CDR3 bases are TGTGCCAGCAGCCTACAGACAGGGGTGGACACCGGGGAGCTGTTTTTT. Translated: CASSLQTGVDTGELFF.

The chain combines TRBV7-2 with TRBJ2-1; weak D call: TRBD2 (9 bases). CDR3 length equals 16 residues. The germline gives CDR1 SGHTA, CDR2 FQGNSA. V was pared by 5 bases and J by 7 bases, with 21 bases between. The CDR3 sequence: CASSPQGAGGRNEQFF. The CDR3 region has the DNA TGTGCCAGCAGCCCGCAGGGGGCGGGGGGGCGTAATGAGCAGTTCTTC.

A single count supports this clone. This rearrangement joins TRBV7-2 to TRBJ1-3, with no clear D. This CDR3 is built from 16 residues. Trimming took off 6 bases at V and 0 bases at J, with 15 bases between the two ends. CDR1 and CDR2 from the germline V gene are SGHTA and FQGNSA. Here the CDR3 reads CASSREQELSGNTIYF. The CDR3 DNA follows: TGTGCCAGCAGTCGGGAGCAGGAGCTCTCTGGAAACACCATATATTTT.

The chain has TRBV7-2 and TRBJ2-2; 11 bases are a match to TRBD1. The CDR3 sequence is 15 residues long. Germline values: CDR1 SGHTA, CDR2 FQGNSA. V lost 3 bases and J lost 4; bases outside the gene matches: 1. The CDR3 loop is CASSFGTGGTGELFF. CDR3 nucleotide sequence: TGTGCCAGCAGCTTTGGGACAGGGGGCACCGGGGAGCTGTTTTTT.

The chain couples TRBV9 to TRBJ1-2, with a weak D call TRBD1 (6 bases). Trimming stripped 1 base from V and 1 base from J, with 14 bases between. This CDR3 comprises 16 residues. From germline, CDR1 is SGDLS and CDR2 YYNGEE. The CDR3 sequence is CASSVLRAGDNYGYTF. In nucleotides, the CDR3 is TGTGCCAGCAGCGTATTACGGGCAGGGGATAACTATGGCTACACCTTC.

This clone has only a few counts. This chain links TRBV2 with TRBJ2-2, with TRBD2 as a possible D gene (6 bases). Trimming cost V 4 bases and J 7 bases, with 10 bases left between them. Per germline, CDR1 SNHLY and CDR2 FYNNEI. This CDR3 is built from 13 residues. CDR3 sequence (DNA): TGTGCCAGCAGTGTCCAGGGAGGCGGGGAGCTGTTTTTT. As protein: CASSVQGGGELFF.

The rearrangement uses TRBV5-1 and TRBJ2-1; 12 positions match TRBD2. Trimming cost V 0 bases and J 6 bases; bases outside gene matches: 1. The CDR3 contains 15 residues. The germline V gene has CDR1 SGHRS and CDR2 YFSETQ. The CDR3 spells CASSLGTSGVNEQFF. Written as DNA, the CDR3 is TGCGCCAGCAGCTTGGGGACTAGCGGGGTCAATGAGCAGTTCTTC.

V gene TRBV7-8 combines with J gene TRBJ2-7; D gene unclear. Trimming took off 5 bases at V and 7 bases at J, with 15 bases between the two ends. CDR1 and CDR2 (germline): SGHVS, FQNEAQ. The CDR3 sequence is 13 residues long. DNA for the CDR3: TGTGCCAGCAGCCACCGATCCGCCAGGGAGCAGTACTTC. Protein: CASSHRSAREQYF. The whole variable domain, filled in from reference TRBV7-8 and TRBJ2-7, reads GAGVSQSPRYKVAKRGQDVALRCDPISGHVSLFWYQQALGQGPEFLTYFQNEAQLDKSGLPSDRFFAERPEGSVSTLKIQRTQQEDSAVYLCASSHRSAREQYFGPGTRLTVT.

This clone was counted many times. The CDR3 here is CASSLRVQGDEQYF. CDR3 DNA: TGCGCCAGCAGCTTGAGGGTGCAGGGCGACGAGCAGTACTTC. The chain links TRBV5-1 to TRBJ2-7, with D perhaps TRBD1 (5 bases). This CDR3 spans 14 amino acids. Germline CDR1 is SGHRS and CDR2 is YFSETQ. Trimming stripped 1 base from V and 5 bases from J, with 13 bases between.

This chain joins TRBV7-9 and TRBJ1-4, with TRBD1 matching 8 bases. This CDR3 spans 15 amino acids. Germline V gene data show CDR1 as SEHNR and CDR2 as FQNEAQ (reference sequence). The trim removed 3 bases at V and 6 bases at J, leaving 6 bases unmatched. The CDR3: CASSFYRGRDEKLFF. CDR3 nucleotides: TGTGCCAGCAGCTTCTACAGGGGGAGAGATGAAAAACTGTTTTTT.

The CDR3 region has the DNA TGTGCCAGTAGTGTGTACAGGGATAGGGCTCAGCCCCAGCATTTT. Amino acids: CASSVYRDRAQPQHF. The chain has TRBV19 and TRBJ1-5; TRBD1 might be the D (6 bases). Germline V lookup: CDR1 LNHDA, CDR2 SQIVND (reference sequence). V was trimmed by 5 bases and J by 6 bases, leaving 17 bases between them. The CDR3 is 15 residues long. The complete variable domain, with remaining parts taken from reference TRBV19 and TRBJ1-5, reads DGGITQSPKYLFRKEGQNVTLSCEQNLNHDAMYWYRQDPGQGLRLIYYSQIVNDFQKGDIAEGYSVSREKKESFPLTVTSAQKNPTAFYLCASSVYRDRAQPQHFGDGTRLSIL.

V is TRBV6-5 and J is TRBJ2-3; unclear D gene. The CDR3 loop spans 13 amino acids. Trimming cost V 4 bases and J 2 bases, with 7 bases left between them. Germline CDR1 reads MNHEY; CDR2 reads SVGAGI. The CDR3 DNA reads TGTGCCAGCAGTTCCGGGTCCACAGATACGCAGTATTTT. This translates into CASSSGSTDTQYF.

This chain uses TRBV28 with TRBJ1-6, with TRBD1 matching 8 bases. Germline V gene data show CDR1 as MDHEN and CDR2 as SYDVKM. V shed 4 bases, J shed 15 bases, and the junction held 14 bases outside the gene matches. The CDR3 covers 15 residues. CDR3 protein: CASSSIPFGTGGLHF. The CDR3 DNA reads TGTGCCAGCAGTTCCATCCCTTTCGGGACAGGTGGCCTCCACTTT.

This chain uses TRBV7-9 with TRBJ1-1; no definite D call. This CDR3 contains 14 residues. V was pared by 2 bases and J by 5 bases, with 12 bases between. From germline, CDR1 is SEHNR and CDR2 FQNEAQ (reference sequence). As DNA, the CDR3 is TGTGCCAGCAGCTTAAGTGACACTCTAACTGAAGCTTTCTTT. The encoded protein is CASSLSDTLTEAFF.

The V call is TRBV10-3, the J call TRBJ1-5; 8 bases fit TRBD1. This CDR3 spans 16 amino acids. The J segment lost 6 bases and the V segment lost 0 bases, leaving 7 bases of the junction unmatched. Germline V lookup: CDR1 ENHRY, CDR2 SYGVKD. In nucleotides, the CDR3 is TGTGCCATCAGTGAGTCGACGGACAGGGAAAGTCAGCCCCAGCATTTT. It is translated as CAISESTDRESQPQHF.

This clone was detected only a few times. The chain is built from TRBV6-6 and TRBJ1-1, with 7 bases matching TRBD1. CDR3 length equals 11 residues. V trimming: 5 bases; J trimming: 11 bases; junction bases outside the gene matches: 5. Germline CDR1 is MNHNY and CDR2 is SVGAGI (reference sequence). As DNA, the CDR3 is TGTGCCAGCAGTGACGACAGGGCGGCTTTCTTT. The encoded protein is CASSDDRAAFF.